Below are 8 T cell receptor beta chains sequenced from a single sample in a study of blood T cell repertoires in COVID-19. Clones were sequenced by immunoSEQ multiplex PCR, and TCRdb holds only the in-frame ones, with some missing. Of 150,000 to 170,000 clones in the sample, about 90% were seen once. Specimen: peripheral blood. These TCRs come from a man in his fifties or sixties with acute or convalescent COVID-19.

The chain has TRBV19 and TRBJ1-1; the match to TRBD1 covers 7 bases. CDR1 is LNHDA and CDR2 is SQIVND in the germline V gene (reference sequence). This CDR3 is 16 amino acids long. Trimming took 7 bases from V and 0 from J; bases not matched to a gene: 11. The CDR3 DNA reads TGTGCCAGTACACGACAGGGACCTCCTATGAACACTGAAGCTTTCTTT. It yields the protein CASTRQGPPMNTEAFF.

The J gene is TRBJ2-1, the V gene TRBV27; TRBD2 might be the D (6 bases). Germline V CDR1 and CDR2: MNHEY, SMNVEV (reference sequence). CDR3 length: 15 amino acids. The V gene lost 2 bases and the J gene lost 1 base, with 9 bases spanning the gap. The CDR3 DNA reads as TGTGCCAGCAGTTTAATGGGGGGATCCTACAATGAGCAGTTCTTC. Translating gives CASSLMGGSYNEQFF.

The chain joins TRBV28 to TRBJ2-2; 8 positions match TRBD2. CDR1 and CDR2 from the germline V gene are MDHEN and SYDVKM. The CDR3 is 14 amino acids. J gave up 5 bases and V 7 bases, and 6 bases lay outside the gene matches. CDR3 sequence: CASNSGRGTGELFF. The CDR3 DNA is TGTGCCAGCAACAGCGGGAGAGGGACCGGGGAGCTGTTTTTT.

This chain links TRBV4-3 with TRBJ1-4; no clear D. Looked up from germline, CDR1 is LGHNA and CDR2 is YSLEER. The CDR3 spans 12 residues. The V end was cut by 4 bases, the J end by 10 bases, with 10 bases between. CDR3 protein: CASSPLGGKLFF. Here the CDR3 DNA reads TGCGCCAGCAGCCCCCTAGGAGGAAAACTGTTTTTT.

This sequence joins TRBV11-2 and TRBJ1-2; D unclear. Germline CDR1 is SGHAT and CDR2 is FQNNGV. The CDR3 sequence is 14 residues long. The V end lost 0 bases, the J end lost 7 bases, and 12 bases lay between the germline ends. DNA for the CDR3: TGTGCCAGCAGCTTAGAAGCCGGATCGGGTGGCTACACCTTC. It encodes CASSLEAGSGGYTF. The whole variable domain, filled in from reference TRBV11-2 and TRBJ1-2, reads EAGVAQSPRYKIIEKRQSVAFWCNPISGHATLYWYQQILGQGPKLLIQFQNNGVVDDSQLPKDRFSAERLKGVDSTLKIQPAKLEDSAVYLCASSLEAGSGGYTFGSGTRLTVV.

The chain links TRBV25-1 to TRBJ1-1; D may be TRBD1 (5 bases). V lost 4 bases, J lost 8 bases, and 11 bases lay in between. The CDR3 length is 12 residues. Germline-derived CDR1 and CDR2 are MGHDK and SYGVNS. CDR3 bases: TGTGCCAGCAGTGTCGGACAAACCGAAGCTTTCTTT. Protein product: CASSVGQTEAFF. The full variable domain, in which reference TRBV25-1 and TRBJ1-1 provide the parts outside the CDR3, is EADIYQTPRYLVIGTGKKITLECSQTMGHDKMYWYQQDPGMELHLIHYSYGVNSTEKGDLSSESTVSRIRTEHFPLTLESARPSHTSQYLCASSVGQTEAFFGQGTRLTVV.

The CDR3 nucleotides are TGCGCCAGCAGCCCCGGTGGAGGCGGCAGCTTTGAAGCTTTCTTT. The encoded protein is CASSPGGGGSFEAFF. V is TRBV4-1 and J is TRBJ1-1; D call uncertain. The ends were cut back, 4 bases at V and 7 bases at J, with 19 bases in the middle. Germline assignment: CDR1 MGHRA and CDR2 YSYEKL. The CDR3 has 15 amino acids.

The V call is TRBV11-2, the J call TRBJ1-5; 9 nucleotides align to TRBD1. The J segment lost 6 bases and the V segment lost 0 bases, leaving 12 bases of the junction unmatched. The CDR3 runs to 18 residues. Germline CDR1 is SGHAT and CDR2 is FQNNGV. In DNA, the CDR3 is TGTGCCAGCAGCTTAGAGCGGGAGCCTACAGGGGGCGGTCAGCCCCAGCATTTT. Translation: CASSLEREPTGGGQPQHF.